Following are 17 T cell receptor beta chains from one sample sequenced in a study of identical twins. Each CDR3 protein gets one entry after TCRdb re-called the 5' RACE reads with MiXCR. The top ten hold 1.5% to 2% of the sample, which has approximately 690,000 distinct CDR3 sequences, 5.5% to 7.5% seen once. The sequenced sample consisted of naive T cells sorted from blood. The source is a man younger than 35 in good health.

The V and J genes are TRBV5-1 and TRBJ2-5, with D perhaps matching TRBD1 (6 bases). The CDR3 has 13 residues. Between the trimmed V and J ends, which lost 4 bases and 5 bases, there was a span of 12 bases. The germline gives CDR1 SGHRS, CDR2 YFSETQ. The DNA of the CDR3 is TGCGCCAGCAGCACCACAGGGTCGGAGACCCAGTACTTC. This sequence encodes CASSTTGSETQYF.

This clonotype was recorded at least ten times. The V gene is TRBV6-2 or TRBV6-3, the J gene TRBJ2-7; 8 bases fit TRBD1. The CDR3 is 14 amino acids. Germline lookup yields CDR1 MNHEY and CDR2 SVGEGT. V was clipped by 5 bases and J by 5 bases; unmatched bases: 8. CDR3 amino acids: CASSLRTGINEQYF. The CDR3 DNA follows: TGTGCCAGCAGTCTTAGGACAGGGATCAACGAGCAGTACTTC.

This clonotype was picked up a small number of times. This chain joins TRBV11-2 and TRBJ2-3; tentatively, D is TRBD1 (6 bases). CDR1 is SGHAT, CDR2 FQNNGV, per germline. V was cut by 1 base and J by 2 bases, with 10 bases left in between. CDR3 length: 15 amino acids. CDR3 in DNA: TGTGCCAGCAGCTTAGCGCGACAGGTCACAGATACGCAGTATTTT. As protein: CASSLARQVTDTQYF.

This clonotype was detected ten times or more. The rearrangement uses TRBV20-1 and TRBJ1-1; D ambiguous. The V gene's germline CDR1 is DFQATT and CDR2 SNEGSKA (reference sequence). V lost 6 bases, J lost 0 bases, and 14 bases lay in between. The CDR3 covers 14 residues. The CDR3, as DNA: TGCAGTGCCGGGCAGGCCCGATTGAACACTGAAGCTTTCTTT. It codes for CSAGQARLNTEAFF.

This clonotype was detected a few times. The chain employs TRBV4-3 and TRBJ2-7, with D perhaps TRBD2 (6 bases). CDR1 is LGHNA and CDR2 is YSLEER in the germline V gene. CDR3 length: 15 amino acids. The V end was cut by 1 base, the J end by 0 bases, with 10 bases between. The CDR3 protein is CASSQAAGSSYEQYF. Written as DNA, the CDR3 is TGCGCCAGCAGCCAAGCGGCGGGGAGCTCCTACGAGCAGTACTTC.

This clonotype showed up many times. J is TRBJ1-6 and V is TRBV27; the match to TRBD1 covers 7 bases. The length of the CDR3 is 17 residues. The germline V gene has CDR1 MNHEY and CDR2 SMNVEV (reference sequence). The junction had 17 bases not matched to a gene; V was cut back by 1 base and J by 14 bases. As DNA, the CDR3 is TGTGCCAGCAGTTTATTCCTATACGACAGGGATGAAGGAACCCTCCACTTT. Its protein product is CASSLFLYDRDEGTLHF.

This clonotype showed up just a few times. The chain links TRBV15 to TRBJ2-4; TRBD1 is a possible D gene (6 bases). Trimming took 0 bases from V and 0 from J, leaving 15 bases between them. The CDR3 is 18 amino acids. Germline assignment: CDR1 LNHNV and CDR2 YYDKDF (reference sequence). The CDR3 sequence is CATSRDYRTALAKNIQYF. The CDR3 bases are TGTGCCACCAGCAGAGATTACCGGACAGCCTTAGCCAAAAACATTCAGTACTTC. The full variable domain, with the rest looked up from reference TRBV15 and TRBJ2-4, is DAMVIQNPRYQVTQFGKPVTLSCSQTLNHNVMYWYQQKSSQAPKLLFHYYDKDFNNEADTPDNFQSRRPNTSFCFLDIRSPGLGDTAMYLCATSRDYRTALAKNIQYFGAGTRLSVL.

This clonotype showed up many times. The chain employs TRBV6-1 and TRBJ2-7; TRBD1 might be the D (5 bases). The CDR3 has 14 residues. The germline V and J ends were trimmed by 4 bases and 1 base, with 11 bases remaining between them. From germline, CDR1 is MNHNS and CDR2 SASEGT. The CDR3 coding sequence is TGTGCCAGCAGTGGACAGTCCTTTTCCTACGAGCAGTACGTC. This codes for CASSGQSFSYEQYV.

This clonotype was observed a handful of times. The chain has TRBV19 and TRBJ1-1; D unresolved. Trimming removed 3 bases at V and 0 bases at J, with 17 bases between. CDR1 is LNHDA, CDR2 SQIVND, per germline (reference sequence). The CDR3 sequence is 17 residues long. The CDR3 is CASSIPGRLPLNTEAFF. Here the CDR3 DNA reads TGTGCCAGTAGTATTCCCGGACGTCTGCCCCTGAACACTGAAGCTTTCTTT.

The sample holds many counts of this clonotype. The CDR3 DNA reads TGTGCCAGCAGTCCTAGGGACGACAGGTTGGATTCACCCCTCCACTTT. Amino acid sequence: CASSPRDDRLDSPLHF. This chain connects TRBV6-2 or TRBV6-3 to TRBJ1-6, with D possibly matching TRBD1 (6 bases). The ends were cut back, 5 bases at V and 8 bases at J, with 19 bases in the middle. The CDR3 runs to 16 residues. CDR1 and CDR2 from the germline V gene are MNHEY and SVGEGT.

This clonotype was counted many times. The chain uses TRBV7-8 and TRBJ2-7, with TRBD1 identical over 8 bases. This CDR3 has 15 residues. J lost 2 bases, V lost 5 bases, and 8 bases had no gene match. Germline V lookup: CDR1 SGHVS, CDR2 FQNEAQ. CDR3: CASSLTTGATYEQYF. CDR3 nucleotide sequence: TGTGCCAGCAGCCTCACGACAGGGGCCACCTACGAGCAGTACTTC.

This CDR3 reads CAISESGWGEQYF. CDR3 bases: TGTGCCATCAGTGAGTCAGGGTGGGGCGAGCAGTACTTC. The genes are TRBV10-3 and TRBJ2-7; D is ambiguous. Germline values: CDR1 ENHRY, CDR2 SYGVKD. The CDR3 is 13 residues long. V lost 0 bases, J lost 6 bases, and 9 bases lay in between.

This clonotype was seen a single time. The V and J genes are TRBV20-1 and TRBJ2-7; D gene uncertain. The CDR3 covers 12 residues. From germline, CDR1 is DFQATT and CDR2 SNEGSKA (reference sequence). Trimming cost V 5 bases and J 3 bases, with 11 bases left between them. Written as DNA, the CDR3 is TGCAGTGCTTTTTACAGAAACTACGAGCAGTACTTC. Protein product: CSAFYRNYEQYF.

In its sample, this clonotype was seen many times. This rearrangement joins TRBV12-3 or TRBV12-4 to TRBJ2-7; perhaps TRBD2 as D (5 bases). V was trimmed by 2 bases and J by 0 bases, leaving 11 bases between them. The CDR3 has 15 amino acids. CDR3 in amino acids: CASSLSPAASYEQYV. The DNA for the CDR3 is TGTGCCAGCAGTTTAAGTCCAGCGGCCTCCTACGAGCAGTACGTC.

This clonotype was seen at least ten times. V and J are TRBV20-1 and TRBJ2-3; TRBD1 matches at 8 bases. CDR3 length: 14 amino acids. The J segment lost 2 bases and the V segment lost 6 bases, leaving 7 bases of the junction unmatched. The germline gives CDR1 DFQATT, CDR2 SNEGSKA (reference sequence). CDR3 region: CSASRGPYTDTQYF. CDR3 DNA: TGCAGTGCAAGCAGGGGGCCCTACACAGATACGCAGTATTTT.

This clonotype was observed at least ten times. The CDR3 DNA is TGTGCCACCAGTGATCCGGACAGGGCTGGGGCCAACGTCCTGACTTTC. Translating gives CATSDPDRAGANVLTF. The V and J genes are TRBV24-1 and TRBJ2-6, with 8 bases aligning to TRBD1. Losses at the gene ends were 3 bases for V and 2 bases for J; bases not matched to a gene: 2. Looked up from germline, CDR1 is KGHDR and CDR2 is SFDVKD. The CDR3 is 16 amino acids.

This clonotype was seen repeatedly, ten times or more. The chain combines TRBV6-1 with TRBJ1-6, with D perhaps TRBD1 (5 bases). Germline lookup yields CDR1 MNHNS and CDR2 SASEGT. V was shortened by 4 bases and J by 9 bases, with 16 bases between the two germline ends. The CDR3 consists of 15 residues. As DNA, the CDR3 is TGTGCCAGCAGTGTCATCCGGGACGTCCGTTCACCCCTCCACTTT. Translating gives CASSVIRDVRSPLHF.